What follows is one T cell receptor beta chain and its context. What it recognizes is unknown. This specimen comes from a study of T cell repertoires in cytomegalovirus infection. Study details: Well-studied HLA-B-restricted epitopes and recently identified HLA-C-restricted epitopes of CMV were both used in the study. Indications of both CMV infection and matching HLA type were provided by public TCR beta signatures.

Points from the study as a whole: Dominating the ex vivo response were TCR beta clonotypes that were CMV-specific and HLA-C-restricted. Identification of carriers of CMV plus the relevant HLA was performed using cumulative public TCR beta family frequency.

Losses at the gene ends were 0 bases for V and 4 bases for J; bases not matched to a gene: 6. The CDR3 is made up of 16 amino acids. Germline CDR1 MDHEN, CDR2 SYDVKM. TCRdb recomputed calls from the reads with MiXCR, one row per CDR3 protein. The sample lists 800,000 to 950,000 distinct CDR3 sequences, approximately 32% occurring once. Sequenced here: cultured CD8+ T cells from PBMCs, sampled from culture after CMV antigen stimulation. The TCR sequence derives from a human donor in good health (CMV status not recorded). Some clones in this sample may be carry-over from other donors' samples. The rearrangement uses TRBV28 and TRBJ2-1; TRBD2 matches 7 bases. The CDR3 region is CASSLWAWGGYNEQFF. CDR3 bases: TGTGCCAGCAGTTTATGGGCGTGGGGGGGGTACAATGAGCAGTTCTTC.